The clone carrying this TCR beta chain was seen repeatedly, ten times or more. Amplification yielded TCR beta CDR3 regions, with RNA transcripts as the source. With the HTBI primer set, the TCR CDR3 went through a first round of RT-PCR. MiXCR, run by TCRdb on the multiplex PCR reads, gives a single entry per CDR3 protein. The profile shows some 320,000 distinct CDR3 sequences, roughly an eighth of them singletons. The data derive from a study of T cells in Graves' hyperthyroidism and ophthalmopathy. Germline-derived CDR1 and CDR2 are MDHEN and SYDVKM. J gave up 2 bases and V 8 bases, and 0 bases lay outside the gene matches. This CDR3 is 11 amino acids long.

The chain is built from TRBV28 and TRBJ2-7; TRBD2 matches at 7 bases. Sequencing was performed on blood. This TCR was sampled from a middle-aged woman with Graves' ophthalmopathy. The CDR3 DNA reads TGTGCCAGCGGGAGGGCCTACGAGCAGTACTTC. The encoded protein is CASGRAYEQYF.